Sequencing of this TCR beta chain was carried out in a study of T cell repertoires in cytomegalovirus infection. The overall study: In public TCR beta signatures, there were indications of both CMV infection and matching HLA type. Notes on the study in general: There were HLA-C-restricted CMV-specific TCR beta clonotypes dominating the ex vivo response. Cumulative frequency of public TCR beta families picked out carriers of CMV plus the relevant HLA.

TCRdb processed the reads anew with MiXCR; each CDR3 protein has one entry. This sample has 700,000 to 850,000 distinct CDR3 sequences, with 32% found just once. The CDR3 covers 15 residues. Looked up from germline, CDR1 is SGHVT and CDR2 is SQSDAQ. J gave up 2 bases and V 4 bases, and 8 bases lay outside the gene matches. On this clonotype itself: Its cognate antigen is unknown.

This sequence originates from a human donor in good health (CMV status not recorded). Some clones in this sample may be carry-over from other donors' samples. The chain joins TRBV7-4 to TRBJ2-7; 7 positions agree with TRBD1. This specimen was cultured CD8+ T cells from PBMCs, taken from culture after CMV antigen stimulation. Written as DNA, the CDR3 is TGTGCCAGCAGCTCCCCCGGGACAGAAGCCTACGAGCAGTACTTC. Translation: CASSSPGTEAYEQYF.